This T cell receptor (beta chain) was sequenced in a study of beta chain features in type 1 diabetes. Study at large: Cell yields, age and gender were similar between patients and healthy donors. Study-level results: Equally in patients and controls, shorter templates might have been favored by PCR. Shorter TCRB CDR3s, moderately but significantly so, were found in Type 1 diabetes patients in all four CD4+ subsets.

As regards this clone: Antigen specificity is unknown.

The junction had 9 bases not matched to a gene; V was cut back by 6 bases and J by 5 bases. Germline assignment: CDR1 MNHEY and CDR2 SMNVEV (reference sequence). The CDR3 has 16 amino acids. Reverse transcription of all isolated RNA meant that expressed TCRB transcripts were sequenced. The table came from immunoSEQ multiplex PCR; TCRdb's copy has only in-frame clones and leaves some out. The repertoire includes hundreds of thousands of clones, about an eighth of them detected once, and around 0.04% sits in the top ten. This TCR came from a man aged 18 to 29 with type 1 diabetes. Sequenced input: naive CD4+ T cells from blood. V and J are TRBV27 and TRBJ2-3; 12 nucleotides align to TRBD2. This CDR3 is CASSLASGRALDTQYF. CDR3 coding DNA: TGTGCCAGCAGCCTAGCTAGCGGGAGGGCACTAGATACGCAGTATTTT.